These T cell receptor beta chains were read from a single sample in a study of shared clonotypes between healthy human individuals. Method: immunoSEQ multiplex PCR; TCRdb's copy keeps in-frame clones and lacks some. This table has about 1.5 million clones, 95% to 99% appearing once. Material for sequencing was naive CD4+ T cells sorted from blood. Every receptor here comes from a man under 40 in good health. The CDR3 runs from the conserved cysteine through the conserved F or W. The D gene is left open where the match is weak. Not every row has a clone size; where given, it reads once, few, many or a size class.

>TRBJ1-2|-|TRBV29-1|-
TGCAGCGTTCATGACAGACTCTATGGCTACACCTTC
CSVHDRLYGYTF
>TRBJ2-1|-|TRBV20-1|-
TGCAGTGGTGGCGGCGACAATGAGCAGTTCTTC
CSGGGDNEQFF
>TRBJ1-2|-|TRBV5-5|-
TGTGCCAGCAGCTTGAGGGACCCTAACTATGGCTACACCTTC
CASSLRDPNYGYTF
>TRBJ2-4|-|TRBV27|-
TGTGCCAGCAGGGGGCGCAATCAAAACATTCAGTACTTC
CASRGRNQNIQYF
>TRBJ2-7|-|TRBV18|-
TGTGCCAGCTCACCCCAAGGACCCGTGGTGGGCTCCTACGAGCAGTACTTC
CASSPQGPVVGSYEQYF
>TRBJ2-7|-|TRBV15|-
TGTGCCACCAGCAAAGGGTTGGGGACGGAGAAACGCTACGAGCAGTACTTC
CATSKGLGTEKRYEQYF
>TRBJ2-3|-|TRBV5-6|-
TGTGCCAGCAGCTCCGGACTTCCCACAGATACGCAGTATTTT
CASSSGLPTDTQYF
>TRBJ2-1|-|TRBV2|-
TGTGCCAGCATGAGTAGTCAGTCCTACAATGAGCAGTTCTTC
CASMSSQSYNEQFF
>TRBJ1-4|-|TRBV7-9|-
TGTGCCAGCAGCTTAGATCATGAAAAACTGTTTTTT
CASSLDHEKLFF
>TRBJ2-7|-|TRBV18|-
TGTGCCAGCTCAAGGAGACCCTCCTACGAGCAGTACTTC
CASSRRPSYEQYF
>TRBJ2-7|TRBD2|TRBV28|-
TGTGCCAGCAGTCCTTTGGGGGAGGGGACTTACGAGCAGTACTTC
CASSPLGEGTYEQYF
>TRBJ1-2|-|TRBV7-9|-
TGTGCCAGCAGCGGACTCGGGACACGGTATGAGGGTGGCTACACCTTC
CASSGLGTRYEGGYTF
>TRBJ2-7|TRBD2|TRBV6-1|once
TGTGCCAGCAGGCTAGCGGGAGCGGTCCACGAGCAGTACTTC
CASRLAGAVHEQYF
>TRBJ1-5|-|TRBV7-8|-
TGTGCCAGCAGCTTCAATACCGGAGCAATAGCAGGTCAGCCCCAGCATTTT
CASSFNTGAIAGQPQHF
>TRBJ1-1|-|TRBV5-1|-
TGCGCCAGCAGCTTCCGGGAGCTCAACACTGAAGCTTTCTTT
CASSFRELNTEAFF
>TRBJ2-1|TRBD2|TRBV5-1|-
TGCGCCAGCAGCTTGGCCACGTATGCTAGCGGGAGGAATGAGCAGTTCTTC
CASSLATYASGRNEQFF
>TRBJ2-7|-|TRBV19|-
TGTGCCAGTAGTCCTGGCAGGGCATCCTACGAGCAGTACTTC
CASSPGRASYEQYF
>TRBJ2-6|-|TRBV30|-
TGTGCCTGGGGGGCTGCCTCTGGGGCCAACGTCCTGACTTTC
CAWGAASGANVLTF
>TRBJ2-1|-|TRBV5-1|-
TGCGCCAGCAGCTTGGCTGGCTCGACTCGGGCGGGATACAATGAGCAGTTCTTC
CASSLAGSTRAGYNEQFF
>TRBJ2-7|-|TRBV7-2|once
TGTGCCAGCAGCTTAGAGACTTCCAGCTCCTACGAGCAGTACTTC
CASSLETSSSYEQYF
>TRBJ1-1|-|TRBV11-2|-
TGTGCCAGCAGCTTAGTTCCCGGGGGGGCTTTCTTT
CASSLVPGGAFF
>TRBJ1-1|-|TRBV19|-
TGTGCCAGTAACCACCTTCAGGGGAGCACTGAAGCTTTCTTT
CASNHLQGSTEAFF
>TRBJ2-1|TRBD2|TRBV15|-
TGTGCCACCAGCTCTCCTAGCGGTGCCTACAATGAGCAGTTCTTC
CATSSPSGAYNEQFF
>TRBJ2-1|-|TRBV7-6|once
TGTGCCAGCAGCTTAGCAGCAATTGCCTCCTACAATGAGCAGTTCTTC
CASSLAAIASYNEQFF
>TRBJ1-4|-|TRBV7-9|-
TGTGCCAGCAGCCAGGACCCCGGGGCTAATGAAAAACTGTTTTTT
CASSQDPGANEKLFF
>TRBJ1-3|-|TRBV11-2|-
TGTGCCAGCAGCCTAATTTCGGACACCATATATTTT
CASSLISDTIYF
>TRBJ1-2|-|TRBV5-6|once
TGTGCCAGCAGCTCCGGGAGAGTGGTTTCTGGCTACACCTTC
CASSSGRVVSGYTF
>TRBJ2-7|-|TRBV10-2|-
TGCGCCAGCAGCGGGGATCCTGGGGGGTACGAGCAGTACTTC
CASSGDPGGYEQYF
>TRBJ1-5|TRBD1|TRBV2|-
TGTGCCAGCAGCAGACAGGGGGCAAATCAGCCCCAGCATTTT
CASSRQGANQPQHF
>TRBJ1-2|-|TRBV6-1|once
TGTGCCAGCAGTGAACCATATGGCTACACCTTC
CASSEPYGYTF
>TRBJ2-5|-|TRBV14|-
TGTGCCAGCAGCCTAGCCCTCCGGGAGACCCAGTACTTC
CASSLALRETQYF
>TRBJ2-7|-|TRBV6-5|-
TGTGCCAGCATGTGGTTAGGCTCCTACGAGCAGTACTTC
CASMWLGSYEQYF
>TRBJ2-7|TRBD2|TRBV5-6|-
TGTGCCAGCAGCTCCTTAGGGGGGACTAGTGTCTACGAGCAGTACTTC
CASSSLGGTSVYEQYF
>TRBJ2-1|TRBD1|TRBV2|-
TGTGCCAAAAAGACCGGGACAGGGGAGTTCTTC
CAKKTGTGEFF
>TRBJ2-5|-|TRBV7-8|-
TGTGCCAGCAGCTTAATTGGGGCACGGGAGACCCAGTACTTC
CASSLIGARETQYF
>TRBJ2-2|-|TRBV7-2|-
TGTGCCAGCAGCTTAGACCCATTACGGACCGGGGAGCTGTTTTTT
CASSLDPLRTGELFF
>TRBJ1-1|-|TRBV27|-
TGTGCCAGCAGTCCTCCGGGACGGGTTAACACTGAAGCTTTCTTT
CASSPPGRVNTEAFF